The following is a TCR beta chain sequence with its context. Its antigen is not yet known. Base qualities are not recorded, but no much larger clone differs from it by a single base. Libraries were prepared through the immunoSEQ multiplex PCR assay. What TCRdb holds here is the immuneACCESS table cut down to in-frame rearrangements. Part of the clones is not present; checked against another copy, under half of the missing clones reflect an unresolved V gene, and the others are unexplained. The sample yields fewer than 200,000 clones; approximately 96% were counted once. Clones ranked in the top ten supply 1% of the sample. The CDR3 numbers 15 residues from cysteine through phenylalanine. Of the read, only the CDR3 DNA is kept; its 45 bases are in frame from base 1. Relative to germline, V is missing 5 bases and J is missing 4 bases, with 4 bases of the junction outside any gene match. In the germline V gene (reference sequence), CDR1 corresponds to MNHEY and CDR2 to SMNVEV.

These data originate in a study of control samples from healthy donors and cancer patients (dated by TCRdb to 2020 to 2022). The chain couples TRBV27 to TRBJ2-1, with 11 bases aligning to TRBD2. The sequence was obtained from a woman in her 30s in good health. The sequenced sample was blood. The nucleotides are TGTGCCAGCAGTGCGGGACTAGCGGAATACAATGAGCAGTTCTTC. Its product reads: CASSAGLAEYNEQFF.